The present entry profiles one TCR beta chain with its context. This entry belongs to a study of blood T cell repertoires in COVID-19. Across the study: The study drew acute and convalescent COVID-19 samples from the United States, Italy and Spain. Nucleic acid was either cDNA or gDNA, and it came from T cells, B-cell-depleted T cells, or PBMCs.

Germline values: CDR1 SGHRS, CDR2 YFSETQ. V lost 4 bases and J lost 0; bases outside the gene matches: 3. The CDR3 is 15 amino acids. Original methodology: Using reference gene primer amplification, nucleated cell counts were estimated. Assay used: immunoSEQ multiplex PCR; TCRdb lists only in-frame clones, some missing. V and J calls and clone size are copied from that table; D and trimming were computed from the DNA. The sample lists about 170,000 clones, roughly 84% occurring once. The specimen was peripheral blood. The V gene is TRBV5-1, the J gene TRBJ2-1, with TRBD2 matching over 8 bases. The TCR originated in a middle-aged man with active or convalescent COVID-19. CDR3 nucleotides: TGCGCCAGCAGCCCTGGGACTAGCTCCTACAATGAGCAGTTCTTC. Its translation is CASSPGTSSYNEQFF.